A single sample is the source of the 30 T cell receptor beta chains below, sequenced in a study of shared clonotypes between healthy human individuals (dated by TCRdb to 2018 to 2020). Libraries came from the immunoSEQ multiplex PCR assay. TCRdb carries this immuneACCESS record with in-frame sequences only. Its versions omit some clonotypes, under half of them owing to an unresolved V gene in the studies checked, with the rest unexplained. The sample table contains fewer than 1.4 million clones; only one count was recorded for about 84% of them. Of the sample, under 0.8% is held by the ten largest clones. Sample: memory CD4+ T cells from PBMCs. This specimen's cell subset or site label, interpreted: CD45RA-negative fraction. The receptors here all came from a man between 18 and 29 years old in good health. Some clones in this sample may be carry-over from other donors' samples.

V and J are TRBV5-1 and TRBJ2-4; D is perhaps TRBD1 or TRBD2 (5 bases each). V lost 0 bases to trimming and J lost 0 bases, with 7 bases between them. The germline CDR1 and CDR2 sequences are SGHRS and YFSETQ. The CDR3 consists of 15 residues. CDR3 DNA: TGCGCCAGCAGCTTGGGGGGGACAGCCAAAAACATTCAGTACTTC. Translated: CASSLGGTAKNIQYF.

Concerning this clone itself: Distinct nucleotide sequences in the sample also encode this CDR3. In nucleotides, the CDR3 is TGTGCCAGCAGTTCACCCTCATATCAGCCCCAGCATTTT. Amino acids: CASSSPSYQPQHF. The V gene is TRBV28, the J gene TRBJ1-5; D is unresolved. The CDR3 loop spans 13 amino acids. V was cut by 4 bases and J by 5 bases, with 9 bases left in between. Germline assignment: CDR1 MDHEN and CDR2 SYDVKM.

The chain employs TRBV6-5 and TRBJ2-5; D ambiguous. The CDR3 extends over 13 amino acids. The germline V and J ends were trimmed by 6 bases and 5 bases, with 13 bases remaining between them. The germline CDR1 and CDR2 sequences are MNHEY and SVGAGI. Written as DNA, the CDR3 is TGTGCCAGCAGAGGACGGACCGGGGAGACCCAGTACTTC. It specifies CASRGRTGETQYF.

Points on this clone: Other DNA sequences within the sample encode an identical CDR3. This chain links TRBV18 with TRBJ2-2; TRBD2 agrees at 7 bases. Per germline, CDR1 KGHSH and CDR2 LQKENI. The CDR3 runs to 16 residues. V lost 1 base and J lost 2; bases outside the gene matches: 4. CDR3 nucleotide sequence: TGTGCCAGCTCACCACGAGGCGGGAGCAACACCGGGGAGCTGTTTTTT. This codes for CASSPRGGSNTGELFF.

This clone was observed a few times. The chain has TRBV19 and TRBJ2-7; D might be TRBD2 (6 bases). Trimming took off 3 bases at V and 3 bases at J, with 21 bases between the two ends. The CDR3 totals 17 residues. Germline V lookup: CDR1 LNHDA, CDR2 SQIVND (reference sequence). The CDR3 DNA follows: TGTGCCAGTAGTATTTATTTCGATGGGACTGGGAGCTACGAGCAGTACTTC. Encoded protein: CASSIYFDGTGSYEQYF.

The V and J genes are TRBV6-5 and TRBJ1-3; D unclear. Per the germline V gene, CDR1 is MNHEY and CDR2 is SVGAGI. Trimming cost V 2 bases and J 2 bases, with 4 bases left between them. The CDR3 is 13 residues long. This CDR3 is CASSYDTGNTIYF. The CDR3 DNA reads TGTGCCAGCAGTTACGACACTGGAAACACCATATATTTT.

The V gene is TRBV5-1, the J gene TRBJ2-1; 9 nucleotides align to TRBD2. CDR1 and CDR2 (germline): SGHRS, YFSETQ. CDR3 length: 17 amino acids. The junction had 5 bases not matched to a gene; V was cut back by 0 bases and J by 1 base. The CDR3 DNA follows: TGCGCCAGCAGCTTGGAGGCTAGCGGGAATTCCTACAATGAGCAGTTCTTC. Residues: CASSLEASGNSYNEQFF.

V and J are TRBV15 and TRBJ1-1; D is unresolved. The V gene's germline CDR1 is LNHNV and CDR2 YYDKDF (reference sequence). V lost 5 bases, J lost 0 bases, and 13 bases lay in between. The CDR3 length is 15 residues. DNA of the CDR3: TGTGCCACCAGCGAAACATTCCAAATGAACACTGAAGCTTTCTTT. It is translated as CATSETFQMNTEAFF.

CDR3 coding DNA: TGTGCCAGCAGTGACGGTCACAATGAGCAGTTCTTC. This gives the protein CASSDGHNEQFF. The rearrangement joins TRBV6-4 to TRBJ2-1, with no clear D. CDR1 MRHNA and CDR2 SNTAGT come from the germline V gene. The ends were cut back, 2 bases at V and 5 bases at J, with 4 bases in the middle. The CDR3 runs to 12 residues.

The rearrangement uses TRBV18 and TRBJ2-1; 9 nucleotides align to TRBD1. CDR1 and CDR2 (germline): KGHSH, LQKENI. V shed 0 bases and J 9 bases; nucleotides not matched to a gene: 3. CDR3 length: 14 residues. In DNA form, the CDR3 reads TGTGCCAGCTCACCACCTTCGACAGGGGGTGAGCAGTTCTTC. Translating it yields CASSPPSTGGEQFF.

Details on this clone: A much more abundant neighbour one base away suggests this may be a read error. The J gene is TRBJ1-1, the V gene TRBV9; D uncertain. Per the germline V gene, CDR1 is SGDLS and CDR2 is YYNGEE. The CDR3 runs to 14 residues. The ends were cut back, 4 bases at V and 3 bases at J, with 13 bases in the middle. The chain's CDR3 is CASSPTTGDTEAFF. The CDR3 DNA reads as TGTGCCAGCAGCCCCACAACTGGGGACACTGAAGCTTTCTTT.

The chain carries TRBV5-4 and TRBJ1-1; no definite D call. CDR3 length: 11 residues. The germline gives CDR1 SGHNT, CDR2 YYREEE (reference sequence). The CDR3 region is CAMTRNTEAFF. The CDR3 DNA sequence: TGTGCTATGACACGGAACACTGAAGCTTTCTTT.

The gene calls are TRBV7-2 and TRBJ2-5; D ambiguous. CDR1 and CDR2 from the germline V gene are SGHTA and FQGNSA. V shed 5 bases and J shed 14 bases, with 21 bases lying between them. The CDR3 sequence is 13 residues long. CDR3 in DNA: TGTGCCAGCAGCCCCAAGCCGTCGCTGGGATGTTACTTC. Translated: CASSPKPSLGCYF.

The chain joins TRBV7-9 to TRBJ2-1, with D unclear. From germline, CDR1 is SEHNR and CDR2 FQNEAQ (reference sequence). V was clipped by 4 bases and J by 10 bases, with 20 bases between them. The CDR3 is made up of 15 amino acids. The CDR3 here is CASSSRALSLMEQFF. The DNA for the CDR3 is TGTGCCAGCAGCTCACGGGCCTTGTCCCTCATGGAGCAGTTCTTC.

Concerning this clone: Other DNA sequences of this sample code for an identical CDR3. The chain links TRBV7-3 to TRBJ2-2; 7 nucleotides line up with TRBD2. The CDR3 consists of 14 residues. With V trimmed by 2 bases and J by 3 bases, 0 bases remained unmatched. CDR1 is SGHTA and CDR2 is FQGTGA in the germline V gene. In nucleotides, the CDR3 is TGTGCCAGCAGCTTAGGGAGGGACACCGGGGAGCTGTTTTTT. Protein: CASSLGRDTGELFF.

The sample holds a few counts of this clone. This chain joins TRBV9 and TRBJ1-3; a possible D gene is TRBD1 (5 bases). Germline V gene data show CDR1 as SGDLS and CDR2 as YYNGEE. CDR3 length: 16 residues. Trimming removed 4 bases at V and 0 bases at J, with 14 bases between. The CDR3 nucleotides read TGTGCCAGCAGCCCTCTATGGGACGTCTCTGGAAACACCATATATTTT. This translates into CASSPLWDVSGNTIYF. Complete variable domain (other parts from reference TRBV9 and TRBJ1-3): DSGVTQTPKHLITATGQRVTLRCSPRSGDLSVYWYQQSLDQGLQFLIQYYNGEERAKGNILERFSAQQFPDLHSELNLSSLELGDSALYFCASSPLWDVSGNTIYFGEGSWLTVV.

The genes are TRBV28 and TRBJ1-3, with 7 bases fitting TRBD1. This CDR3 contains 16 residues. Trimming cost V 6 bases and J 4 bases; bases outside gene matches: 12. Germline V gives CDR1 MDHEN, CDR2 SYDVKM. The CDR3 region is CASRPSRGRSGNTIYF. CDR3 nucleotide sequence: TGTGCCAGCAGACCCTCGAGGGGGCGCTCCGGAAACACCATATATTTT.

The CDR3 protein is CASRRTRGATNEKLFF. The DNA for the CDR3 is TGTGCCAGTAGGAGAACAAGAGGGGCAACTAATGAAAAACTGTTTTTT. The chain joins TRBV19 to TRBJ1-4; the D gene is possibly TRBD1 (5 bases). There are 16 residues in the CDR3. V was trimmed by 6 bases and J by 0 bases, leaving 14 bases between them. The V gene's germline CDR1 is LNHDA and CDR2 SQIVND (reference sequence).

The V call is TRBV7-3, the J call TRBJ1-1; D is possibly TRBD1 (6 bases). CDR1 is SGHTA, CDR2 FQGTGA, per germline. The CDR3 length is 13 residues. V was cut by 5 bases and J by 6 bases, with 13 bases left in between. The CDR3 is CASSERDISEAFF. In nucleotides, the CDR3 is TGTGCCAGCAGCGAACGGGACATATCTGAAGCTTTCTTT.

The genes are TRBV7-3 and TRBJ2-3; TRBD2 agrees at 12 bases. Germline V gene lookup returns CDR1 SGHTA and CDR2 FQGTGA. The J segment lost 3 bases and the V segment lost 6 bases, leaving 7 bases of the junction unmatched. The CDR3 totals 16 residues. CDR3 sequence (DNA): TGTGCCAGCAGACCCGGGACTAGCGGGTTGACAGATACGCAGTATTTT. It yields the protein CASRPGTSGLTDTQYF.

The chain is built from TRBV11-2 and TRBJ2-3, with a tentative D call TRBD1 (5 bases). V was clipped by 2 bases and J by 0 bases, with 12 bases between them. This CDR3 region has 16 residues. The germline V gene has CDR1 SGHAT and CDR2 FQNNGV. The CDR3 spells CASSLIVAGSTDTQYF. The CDR3, as DNA: TGTGCCAGCAGCTTAATAGTGGCAGGGAGCACAGATACGCAGTATTTT.

The genes are TRBV4-3 and TRBJ1-2; the D gene is possibly TRBD1 (5 bases). With 0 bases removed from V and 3 bases from J, the gap between germline ends came to 14 bases. CDR3 length equals 16 residues. Germline V gene sequence: CDR1 LGHNA, CDR2 YSLEER. The chain's CDR3 is CASSQDRGMEDYGYTF. CDR3 DNA sequence: TGCGCCAGCAGCCAAGATCGGGGGATGGAGGACTATGGCTACACCTTC.

The gene calls are TRBV9 and TRBJ2-7, with D possibly TRBD2 on 6 matching bases. Germline V gives CDR1 SGDLS, CDR2 YYNGEE. The CDR3 length is 15 residues. The V gene lost 5 bases and the J gene lost 3 bases, with 18 bases spanning the gap. The CDR3 region is CASRAFGRELYEQYF. The CDR3 DNA is TGTGCCAGCAGGGCCTTCGGTCGGGAGCTCTACGAGCAGTACTTC.

This clone was seen a single time. Other DNA sequences in the same sample also yield this CDR3. Here the CDR3 reads CASSRDRNTEAFF. CDR3 DNA: TGTGCCAGCAGCCGAGACAGAAACACTGAAGCTTTCTTT. V gene TRBV2 combines with J gene TRBJ1-1; maybe TRBD1 (5 bases). Germline-derived CDR1 and CDR2 are SNHLY and FYNNEI. The CDR3 has 13 amino acids. V shed 6 bases and J shed 2 bases, with 10 bases lying between them.

The chain carries TRBV7-2 and TRBJ1-2; 8 nucleotides line up with TRBD1. CDR3 size: 13 residues. Germline V lookup: CDR1 SGHTA, CDR2 FQGNSA. After removal of 5 bases from V and 7 bases from J, the junction contained 6 bases not matched to a gene. In nucleotides, the CDR3 is TGTGCCAGCAGCCCGCGGACAGGGTTTGGCTACACCTTC. It translates to CASSPRTGFGYTF.

The chain carries TRBV2 and TRBJ2-1; 9 bases map to TRBD2. The CDR3 has 14 amino acids. With 4 bases clipped from V and 7 bases from J, the junction kept 5 bases outside the gene matches. Germline CDR1 SNHLY, CDR2 FYNNEI. The CDR3, as DNA: TGTGCCAGCAGTGGAAGACTAGCGGTAAATGAGCAGTTCTTC. Translating it yields CASSGRLAVNEQFF.

V gene TRBV4-3 combines with J gene TRBJ1-5, with a tentative D call TRBD1 (5 bases). The CDR3 loop spans 14 amino acids. V lost 0 bases and J lost 7, with 10 bases in between. In germline, CDR1 is LGHNA, CDR2 YSLEER. As DNA, the CDR3 is TGCGCCAGCAGCCAAGAACCGGGGGGACAGCCCCAGCATTTT. Its translation is CASSQEPGGQPQHF.

The sample holds a few counts of this clone. This same CDR3 is encoded by further DNA sequences in the sample. The chain couples TRBV5-1 to TRBJ2-5, with D perhaps TRBD2 (5 bases). V lost 1 base to trimming and J lost 5 bases, with 9 bases between them. The CDR3 runs 13 residues. The V gene's germline CDR1 is SGHRS and CDR2 YFSETQ. DNA of the CDR3: TGCGCCAGCAGCTTGCGGGGTGCGGAGACCCAGTACTTC. Protein sequence: CASSLRGAETQYF.

This clone was seen only once. V gene TRBV2 combines with J gene TRBJ2-5; D not resolved. From germline, CDR1 is SNHLY and CDR2 FYNNEI. V was clipped by 6 bases and J by 2 bases, with 7 bases between them. This CDR3 has 12 amino acids. The CDR3 nucleotides read TGTGCCAGCAGGGAAAGACAAGAGACCCAGTACTTC. Protein sequence: CASRERQETQYF.

The V gene is TRBV7-9, the J gene TRBJ1-5, with D perhaps matching TRBD1 (5 bases). V dropped 2 bases and J dropped 2 bases, with 7 bases sitting between them. The CDR3 contains 14 residues. CDR1 and CDR2 from the germline V gene are SEHNR and FQNEAQ (reference sequence). CDR3 DNA sequence: TGTGCCAGCAGCTTAATGGGGCGCAATCAGCCCCAGCATTTT. Translating gives CASSLMGRNQPQHF.